The T cell receptor (beta chain) under discussion was sequenced for a study of blood T cell repertoires in COVID-19. The table came from immunoSEQ multiplex PCR; TCRdb's copy has only in-frame clones and leaves some out. The table lists roughly 200,000 clones, 84% of them singletons, with about 7.8% in the top ten. The CDR3 spans 13 residues. V was trimmed by 1 base and J by 6 bases, leaving 10 bases between them. Germline V CDR1 and CDR2: SGHRS, YFSETQ. V and J are TRBV5-1 and TRBJ1-1; no firm D call. Sequenced sample: peripheral blood. This sequence originates from a woman over 75 with COVID-19, enrolled during active disease. The CDR3 coding sequence is TGCGCCAGCAGCTTGAGAGGGAGACCTGAAGCTTTCTTT. This encodes CASSLRGRPEAFF.